A selection of T cell receptor beta chains follows, all from one sample in a study of technical replicates of blood from a handful of donors. Clones were sequenced by immunoSEQ multiplex PCR, and TCRdb holds only the in-frame ones, with some missing. The sample yields roughly 71,000 clones, roughly 95% seen once. The sequencing input was T cells isolated from PBMCs. These receptors came from a human donor in good health. CDR3s include the opening cysteine and the closing phenylalanine or tryptophan. A D gene is named only where the DNA matches it firmly. Clone size is shown for a subset of rows, as once, few, many or a class of expanded clone.

j_call: TRBJ2-4; v_call: TRBV19; clone_size: few; d_call: NA; cdr3_nt: TGTGCCAGTAGTATTGAGGCTCCCCTAGGCAAAAACATTCAGTACTTC; cdr3_aa: CASSIEAPLGKNIQYF
j_call: TRBJ2-1; v_call: TRBV11-2; clone_size: NA; d_call: NA; cdr3_nt: TGTGCCAGCAGCTTAGGTACGCGCAATGAGCAGTTCTTC; cdr3_aa: CASSLGTRNEQFF
j_call: TRBJ1-5; v_call: TRBV7-8; clone_size: NA; d_call: NA; cdr3_nt: TGTGCCAGCAGCTTAGCACTACAGGTCCAGCCCCAGCATTTT; cdr3_aa: CASSLALQVQPQHF
j_call: TRBJ2-7; v_call: TRBV5-5; clone_size: NA; d_call: NA; cdr3_nt: TGTGCCAGCAGCTTACAGGGGAGGCCCTACGAGCAGTACTTC; cdr3_aa: CASSLQGRPYEQYF
j_call: TRBJ1-5; v_call: TRBV6-1; clone_size: NA; d_call: NA; cdr3_nt: TGTGCCAGTTTAGGGGGGGTCGGTAGCAATCAGCCCCAGCATTTT; cdr3_aa: CASLGGVGSNQPQHF
j_call: TRBJ2-7; v_call: TRBV5-1; clone_size: NA; d_call: NA; cdr3_nt: TGCGCCAGCAGGCCGGACGGGGGGCCTACCTACGAGCAGTACTTC; cdr3_aa: CASRPDGGPTYEQYF
j_call: TRBJ1-2; v_call: TRBV11-2; clone_size: NA; d_call: TRBD1; cdr3_nt: TGTGCCAGCAGCTTAAGGCGGGACAGGCTATTTAATAACTATGGCTACACCTTC; cdr3_aa: CASSLRRDRLFNNYGYTF
j_call: TRBJ1-3; v_call: TRBV2; clone_size: NA; d_call: TRBD1; cdr3_nt: TGTGCCAGCAGGGGCGCCGGACAGGCCTCTGGAAACACCATATATTTT; cdr3_aa: CASRGAGQASGNTIYF
j_call: TRBJ2-1; v_call: TRBV5-5; clone_size: NA; d_call: NA; cdr3_nt: TGTGCCAGCAGCTGGGAAGGGGGGAGGGCCAAATCTGAGCAGTTCTTC; cdr3_aa: CASSWEGGRAKSEQFF
j_call: TRBJ1-6; v_call: TRBV7-3; clone_size: NA; d_call: NA; cdr3_nt: TGTGCCAGCAGCCCCGGGAATCTGGGGGGTTCACCCCTCCACTTT; cdr3_aa: CASSPGNLGGSPLHF
j_call: TRBJ2-7; v_call: TRBV7-8; clone_size: NA; d_call: NA; cdr3_nt: TGTGCCAGCAGCTTAGCGTGGGACACCTCCTACGAGCAGTACTTC; cdr3_aa: CASSLAWDTSYEQYF
j_call: TRBJ2-6; v_call: TRBV5-4; clone_size: NA; d_call: NA; cdr3_nt: TGTGCCAGCAGCTTGTCTAGTGGCTCTGGGGCCAACGTCCTGACTTTC; cdr3_aa: CASSLSSGSGANVLTF
j_call: TRBJ2-7; v_call: TRBV5-1; clone_size: NA; d_call: TRBD1; cdr3_nt: TGCGCCAGCAGCTTGGCCATGACAGGGTTATACGAGCAGTACTTC; cdr3_aa: CASSLAMTGLYEQYF
j_call: TRBJ2-5; v_call: TRBV28; clone_size: NA; d_call: NA; cdr3_nt: TGTGCCAGTGGAGGGCGTCAAGAGACCCAGTACTTC; cdr3_aa: CASGGRQETQYF
j_call: TRBJ2-7; v_call: TRBV7-9; clone_size: once; d_call: NA; cdr3_nt: TGTGCCAGCAGCTTAGCGTTAACTAACCCAAACTACGAGCAGTACTTC; cdr3_aa: CASSLALTNPNYEQYF
j_call: TRBJ1-4; v_call: TRBV5-6; clone_size: NA; d_call: NA; cdr3_nt: TGTGCCAGCAGCTCCCGGGAGACTAATGAAAAGCTGTTTTTT; cdr3_aa: CASSSRETNEKLFF
j_call: TRBJ2-7; v_call: TRBV5-1; clone_size: NA; d_call: TRBD2; cdr3_nt: TGCGCCAGCAGCTGGACCCTAGCGGGGGGAACTTACGAGCAGTACTTC; cdr3_aa: CASSWTLAGGTYEQYF
j_call: TRBJ1-4; v_call: TRBV9; clone_size: NA; d_call: NA; cdr3_nt: TGTGCCAGCAGCGCCCAGGGGAAACTGTTTTTT; cdr3_aa: CASSAQGKLFF
j_call: TRBJ2-3; v_call: TRBV11-1; clone_size: NA; d_call: TRBD2; cdr3_nt: TGTGCCAGCAGCTCTTACGGCCCCACTAGCGGGATTACAGATACGCAGTATTTT; cdr3_aa: CASSSYGPTSGITDTQYF
j_call: TRBJ1-2; v_call: TRBV5-1; clone_size: NA; d_call: TRBD1; cdr3_nt: TGCGCCAGCAGCTTGGGTGGGCAGGGGGACGGCTACACCTTC; cdr3_aa: CASSLGGQGDGYTF
j_call: TRBJ1-2; v_call: TRBV6-5; clone_size: NA; d_call: TRBD1; cdr3_nt: TGTGCCAGCAGTTACTCGAAGTGGGACAGGGCCTATGGCTACACCTTC; cdr3_aa: CASSYSKWDRAYGYTF
j_call: TRBJ2-1; v_call: TRBV6-4; clone_size: NA; d_call: NA; cdr3_nt: TGTGCCAGCAGTGACGCCGGGACAAGACTTTACAATGAGCAGTTCTTC; cdr3_aa: CASSDAGTRLYNEQFF
j_call: TRBJ2-7; v_call: TRBV10-3; clone_size: NA; d_call: TRBD2; cdr3_nt: TGTGCCATCAGTGAGTTGCGGACTAGGTCCTACGAGCAGTACTTC; cdr3_aa: CAISELRTRSYEQYF
j_call: TRBJ1-2; v_call: TRBV4-1; clone_size: few; d_call: TRBD1; cdr3_nt: TGCGCCAGCACCGGACAGGGGAATAATTATGGCTACACCTTC; cdr3_aa: CASTGQGNNYGYTF
j_call: TRBJ2-7; v_call: TRBV28; clone_size: NA; d_call: TRBD1; cdr3_nt: TGTGCCAGCAGTCTCGACAGGGCCTACGAGCAGTACTTC; cdr3_aa: CASSLDRAYEQYF
j_call: TRBJ2-7; v_call: TRBV6-5; clone_size: once; d_call: TRBD2; cdr3_nt: TGTGCCAGCAGTTCTCCAGGGACTAGCGGGGAAGGAGAGCAGTACTTC; cdr3_aa: CASSSPGTSGEGEQYF
j_call: TRBJ1-3; v_call: TRBV4-1; clone_size: NA; d_call: NA; cdr3_nt: TGCGCCAGCAGCCAAGTACAGGACTCTGGAAACACCATATATTTT; cdr3_aa: CASSQVQDSGNTIYF
j_call: TRBJ1-1; v_call: TRBV7-9; clone_size: few; d_call: TRBD1; cdr3_nt: TGTGCCAGCAGCCGGACAGGCGGCACTGAAGCTTTCTTT; cdr3_aa: CASSRTGGTEAFF
j_call: TRBJ1-1; v_call: TRBV4-1; clone_size: NA; d_call: TRBD1; cdr3_nt: TGCGCCAGCAGCACGGGGACAGGGACGAACACTGAAGCTTTCTTT; cdr3_aa: CASSTGTGTNTEAFF
j_call: TRBJ2-1; v_call: TRBV29-1; clone_size: NA; d_call: NA; cdr3_nt: TGCAGCGTTGAAGATCCCGTGGTGGCCAATGAGCAGTTCTTC; cdr3_aa: CSVEDPVVANEQFF
j_call: TRBJ1-1; v_call: TRBV19; clone_size: NA; d_call: TRBD1; cdr3_nt: TGTGCCAGTACGAGAGAGGGGGCGGGGTACACTGAAGCTTTCTTT; cdr3_aa: CASTREGAGYTEAFF
j_call: TRBJ1-6; v_call: TRBV12-5; clone_size: NA; d_call: NA; cdr3_nt: TGTGCTAGTGGTTCGTCCAGCAGGGTCTCACCCCTCCACTTT; cdr3_aa: CASGSSSRVSPLHF
j_call: TRBJ2-3; v_call: TRBV2; clone_size: NA; d_call: TRBD1; cdr3_nt: TGTGCCAGCCGACAGGGGGTTAGCACAGATACGCAGTATTTT; cdr3_aa: CASRQGVSTDTQYF
j_call: TRBJ1-4; v_call: TRBV4-1; clone_size: NA; d_call: NA; cdr3_nt: TGCGCCAGCAGCCAAGGAGGGGGGGTTTGGGAAAAACTGTTTTTT; cdr3_aa: CASSQGGGVWEKLFF
j_call: TRBJ2-6; v_call: TRBV18; clone_size: NA; d_call: NA; cdr3_nt: TGTGCCAGCTCAATTGCCAGGGGTCCCAGGTCTGGGGCCAACGTCCTGACTTTC; cdr3_aa: CASSIARGPRSGANVLTF
j_call: TRBJ2-3; v_call: TRBV9; clone_size: once; d_call: TRBD2; cdr3_nt: TGTGCCAGCAGCACGCTAGCGGGGGGGCTGGATACGCAGTATTTT; cdr3_aa: CASSTLAGGLDTQYF
j_call: TRBJ1-2; v_call: TRBV4-2; clone_size: NA; d_call: TRBD1; cdr3_nt: TGTGCCAGCACCCCCGCCTACCGGGACAGCGCTAACTATGGCTACACCTTC; cdr3_aa: CASTPAYRDSANYGYTF
j_call: TRBJ2-2; v_call: TRBV4-1; clone_size: NA; d_call: TRBD2; cdr3_nt: TGCGCCAGCAGCCTGCAGGCGGGGGTCCTGAACACCGGGGAGCTGTTTTTT; cdr3_aa: CASSLQAGVLNTGELFF
j_call: TRBJ1-6; v_call: TRBV7-6; clone_size: once; d_call: TRBD1; cdr3_nt: TGTGCCAGCAGCCCCCGGACAGGGCCAAATTCACCCCTCCACTTT; cdr3_aa: CASSPRTGPNSPLHF
j_call: TRBJ2-1; v_call: TRBV7-3; clone_size: NA; d_call: NA; cdr3_nt: TGTGCCAGCAGCTTATTTGGGCAGGGTGGGTACAATGAGCAGTTCTTC; cdr3_aa: CASSLFGQGGYNEQFF
j_call: TRBJ2-7; v_call: TRBV4-1; clone_size: once; d_call: NA; cdr3_nt: TGCGCCAGCAGCCAAGATAGGGACTACGAGCAGTACTTC; cdr3_aa: CASSQDRDYEQYF
j_call: TRBJ2-2; v_call: TRBV11-2; clone_size: NA; d_call: NA; cdr3_nt: TGTGCCAGCAGCCAGAACACCGGGGAGCTGTTTTTT; cdr3_aa: CASSQNTGELFF
j_call: TRBJ1-2; v_call: TRBV7-9; clone_size: NA; d_call: NA; cdr3_nt: TGTGCCAGCAGCCCCCATGGGGGAGGAGACGGCTACACCTTC; cdr3_aa: CASSPHGGGDGYTF
j_call: TRBJ2-5; v_call: TRBV7-9; clone_size: NA; d_call: NA; cdr3_nt: TGTGCCAGCAGCTACCCCCGGGGAGAGACCCAGTACTTC; cdr3_aa: CASSYPRGETQYF
j_call: TRBJ2-7; v_call: TRBV2; clone_size: NA; d_call: TRBD2; cdr3_nt: TGTGCCAGCAGTTCTGGACTAGCGACCATATACGAGCAGTACTTC; cdr3_aa: CASSSGLATIYEQYF
j_call: TRBJ1-4; v_call: TRBV4-2; clone_size: NA; d_call: NA; cdr3_nt: TGTGCCAGCAGCCTCAGGTCCAATGAAAAACTGTTTTTT; cdr3_aa: CASSLRSNEKLFF
j_call: TRBJ2-3; v_call: TRBV28; clone_size: NA; d_call: NA; cdr3_nt: TGTGCCAGCAGCCTAAAGGGAGGTTTCGCCCGCCGCACAGATACGCAGTATTTT; cdr3_aa: CASSLKGGFARRTDTQYF
j_call: TRBJ2-3; v_call: TRBV5-1; clone_size: NA; d_call: NA; cdr3_nt: TGCGCCAGCAGCGTAGGGGCAGGAGATACGCAGTATTTT; cdr3_aa: CASSVGAGDTQYF
j_call: TRBJ1-1; v_call: TRBV4-1; clone_size: NA; d_call: NA; cdr3_nt: TGCGCCAGCAGCCAACAGGACACCAAAGGTGGTGAAGCTTTCTTT; cdr3_aa: CASSQQDTKGGEAFF
j_call: TRBJ2-7; v_call: TRBV11-3; clone_size: NA; d_call: TRBD2; cdr3_nt: TGTGCCAGCAGCGTAGGACTAGCGGGGACCTACGAGCAGTACTTC; cdr3_aa: CASSVGLAGTYEQYF
j_call: TRBJ1-1; v_call: TRBV6-1; clone_size: NA; d_call: NA; cdr3_nt: TGTGCCAGCAGTGCTGGGGCAGCTTTCTTT; cdr3_aa: CASSAGAAFF
j_call: TRBJ2-7; v_call: TRBV6-5; clone_size: NA; d_call: TRBD2; cdr3_nt: TGTGCCAGCAGTCCAGCTCTAGCGGCACACAGGGAGCAGTACTTC; cdr3_aa: CASSPALAAHREQYF
j_call: TRBJ2-1; v_call: TRBV7-9; clone_size: NA; d_call: TRBD2; cdr3_nt: TGTGCCAGCAGCTTATCGGGACTAGGGGCCGGGGGTGAGCAGTTCTTC; cdr3_aa: CASSLSGLGAGGEQFF